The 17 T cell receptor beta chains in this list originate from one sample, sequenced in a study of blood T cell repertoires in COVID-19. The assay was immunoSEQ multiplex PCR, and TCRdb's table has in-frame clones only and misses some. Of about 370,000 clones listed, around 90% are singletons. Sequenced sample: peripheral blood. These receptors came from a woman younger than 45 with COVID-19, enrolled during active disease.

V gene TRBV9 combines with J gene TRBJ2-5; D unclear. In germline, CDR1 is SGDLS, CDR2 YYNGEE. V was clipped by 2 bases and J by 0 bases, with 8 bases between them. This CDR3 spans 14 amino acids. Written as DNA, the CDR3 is TGTGCCAGCAGCGTGGTCCCAGACCAAGAGACCCAGTACTTC. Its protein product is CASSVVPDQETQYF.

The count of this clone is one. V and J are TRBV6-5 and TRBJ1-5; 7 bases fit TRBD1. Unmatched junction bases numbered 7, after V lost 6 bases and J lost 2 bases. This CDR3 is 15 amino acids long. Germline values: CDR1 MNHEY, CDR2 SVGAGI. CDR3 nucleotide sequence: TGTGCCAGCAGCCCGACAGGGAACGGCAATCAGCCCCAGCATTTT. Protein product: CASSPTGNGNQPQHF.

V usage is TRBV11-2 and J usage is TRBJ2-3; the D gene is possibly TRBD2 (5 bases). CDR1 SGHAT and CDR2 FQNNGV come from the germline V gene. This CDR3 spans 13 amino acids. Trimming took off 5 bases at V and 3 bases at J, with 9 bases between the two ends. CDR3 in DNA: TGTGCCAGCAGCCGGTGGGAGACAGATACGCAGTATTTT. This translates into CASSRWETDTQYF. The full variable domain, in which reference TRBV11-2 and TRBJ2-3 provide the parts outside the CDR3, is EAGVAQSPRYKIIEKRQSVAFWCNPISGHATLYWYQQILGQGPKLLIQFQNNGVVDDSQLPKDRFSAERLKGVDSTLKIQPAKLEDSAVYLCASSRWETDTQYFGPGTRLTVL.

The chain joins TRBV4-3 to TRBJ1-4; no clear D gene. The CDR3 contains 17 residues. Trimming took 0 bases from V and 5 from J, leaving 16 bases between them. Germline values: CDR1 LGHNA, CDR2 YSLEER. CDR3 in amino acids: CASSQELGEVQNEKLFF. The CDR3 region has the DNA TGCGCCAGCAGCCAAGAACTCGGGGAAGTACAGAATGAAAAACTGTTTTTT.

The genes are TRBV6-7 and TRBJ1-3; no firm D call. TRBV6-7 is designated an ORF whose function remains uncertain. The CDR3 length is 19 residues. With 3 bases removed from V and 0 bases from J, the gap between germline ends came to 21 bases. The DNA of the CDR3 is TGTGCCAGCAGTTATTCTAGTGGCCAACCTTGGAGCTCTGGAAACACCATATATTTT. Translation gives CASSYSSGQPWSSGNTIYF.

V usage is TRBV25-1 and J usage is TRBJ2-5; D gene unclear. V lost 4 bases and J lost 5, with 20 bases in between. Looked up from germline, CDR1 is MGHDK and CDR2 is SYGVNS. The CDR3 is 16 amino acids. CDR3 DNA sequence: TGTGCCAGCAGTGTTTTGGCTGAGGATTTCAAGGAGACCCAGTACTTC. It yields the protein CASSVLAEDFKETQYF.

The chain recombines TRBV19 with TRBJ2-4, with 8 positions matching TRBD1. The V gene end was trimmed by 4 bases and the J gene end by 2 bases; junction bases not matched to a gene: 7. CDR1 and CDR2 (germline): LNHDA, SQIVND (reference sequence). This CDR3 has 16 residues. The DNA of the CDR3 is TGTGCCAGTAGTACCGGACAGGGTTGGACCAAAAACATTCAGTACTTC. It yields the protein CASSTGQGWTKNIQYF.

The CDR3 loop is CASRRFGTGQEKLFF. Here the CDR3 DNA reads TGTGCCAGCAGAAGGTTCGGGACAGGGCAAGAAAAACTGTTTTTT. J is TRBJ1-4 and V is TRBV6-5; 9 bases line up with TRBD1. The CDR3 covers 15 residues. Germline V CDR1 and CDR2: MNHEY, SVGAGI. Trimming took 6 bases from V and 8 from J; bases not matched to a gene: 10.

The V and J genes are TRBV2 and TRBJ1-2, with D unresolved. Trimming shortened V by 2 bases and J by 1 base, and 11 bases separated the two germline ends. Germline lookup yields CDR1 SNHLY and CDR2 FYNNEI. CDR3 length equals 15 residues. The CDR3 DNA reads TGTGCCAGCAGTGAATATAGTGCGGGTAACTATGGCTACACCTTC. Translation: CASSEYSAGNYGYTF.

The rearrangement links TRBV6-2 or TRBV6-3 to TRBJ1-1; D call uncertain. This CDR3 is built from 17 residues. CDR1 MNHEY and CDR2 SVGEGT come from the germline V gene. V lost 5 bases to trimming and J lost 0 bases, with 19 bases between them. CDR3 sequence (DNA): TGTGCCAGCAGTCAACGTAAGGACTGGGGTTTGAACACTGAAGCTTTCTTT. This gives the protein CASSQRKDWGLNTEAFF.

In DNA, the CDR3 is TGTGCCAGCAGTTATTCTCTACCGGGACTAGCGGGACCGAATACGCAGTATTTT. Translation gives CASSYSLPGLAGPNTQYF. The rearrangement uses TRBV6-2 or TRBV6-3 and TRBJ2-3; 13 bases agree with TRBD2. Germline assignment: CDR1 MNHEY and CDR2 SVGEGT. J gave up 7 bases and V 3 bases, and 13 bases lay outside the gene matches. The CDR3 runs to 18 residues.

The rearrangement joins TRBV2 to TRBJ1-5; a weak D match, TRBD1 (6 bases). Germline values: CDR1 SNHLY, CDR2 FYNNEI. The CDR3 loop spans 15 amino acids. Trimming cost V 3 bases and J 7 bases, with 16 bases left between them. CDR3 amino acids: CASSDGRGFNQPQHF. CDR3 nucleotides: TGTGCCAGCAGTGATGGCAGGGGTTTCAACCAGCCCCAGCATTTT.

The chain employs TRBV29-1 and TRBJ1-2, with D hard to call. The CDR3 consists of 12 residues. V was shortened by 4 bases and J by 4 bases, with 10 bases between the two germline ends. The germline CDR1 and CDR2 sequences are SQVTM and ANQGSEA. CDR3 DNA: TGCAGCGTTGGGGGAGTTCCCTATGGCTACACCTTC. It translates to CSVGGVPYGYTF.

CDR3: CASSQEAREINNEQFF. Written as DNA, the CDR3 is TGTGCCAGCAGCCAAGAGGCCCGGGAGATCAACAATGAGCAGTTCTTC. V is TRBV3-1 (or the pseudogene TRBV3-2) and J is TRBJ2-1, with D perhaps matching TRBD2 (6 bases). The V end lost 0 bases, the J end lost 5 bases, and 14 bases lay between the germline ends. The length of the CDR3 is 16 residues. Germline V gene lookup returns CDR1 LGHDT and CDR2 YNNKEL (reference sequence).

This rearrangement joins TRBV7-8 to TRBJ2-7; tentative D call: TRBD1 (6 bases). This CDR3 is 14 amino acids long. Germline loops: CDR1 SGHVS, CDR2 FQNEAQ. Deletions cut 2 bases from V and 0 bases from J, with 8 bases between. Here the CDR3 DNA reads TGTGCCAGCAGCTTATTGACAGGCTCCTACGAGCAGTACTTC. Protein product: CASSLLTGSYEQYF.

The CDR3 loop reads CASSPLSANTGELFF. CDR3 coding DNA: TGTGCCAGCAGTCCCCTATCGGCGAACACCGGGGAGCTGTTTTTT. The rearrangement joins TRBV27 to TRBJ2-2; D is unclear. The CDR3 extends over 15 amino acids. Germline V lookup: CDR1 MNHEY, CDR2 SMNVEV (reference sequence). V was shortened by 5 bases and J by 0 bases, with 10 bases between the two germline ends.

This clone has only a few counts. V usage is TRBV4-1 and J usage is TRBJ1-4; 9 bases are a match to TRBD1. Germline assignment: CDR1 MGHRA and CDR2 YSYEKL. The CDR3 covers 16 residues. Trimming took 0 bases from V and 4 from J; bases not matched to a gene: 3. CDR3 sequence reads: CASSQDLGQGNEKLFF. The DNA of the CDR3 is TGCGCCAGCAGCCAAGATCTGGGACAGGGTAATGAAAAACTGTTTTTT.